The 9 T cell receptor beta chains below come from one sample, sequenced in a study of CD8+CD57+ T cells in acquired aplastic anemia. The study profiled TCR beta VDJ and CDR3 using genomic DNA as template. Each CDR3 protein gets one entry after TCRdb re-called the reads with MiXCR. Of 100,000 to 150,000 distinct CDR3 sequences listed, about 43% are singletons. The sequenced patients had an expansion of CD8+CD57+ cells seen by flow cytometry. Sequencing was done on a sample of sorted CD4+, CD8+, or CD8+CD57+ T cells (not recorded which) from PBMCs. The receptors derive from a human donor with aplastic anemia.

This clonotype was detected many times. This chain joins TRBV7-8 and TRBJ1-1; 7 bases align to TRBD1. Germline CDR1 SGHVS, CDR2 FQNEAQ. There are 14 residues in the CDR3. After removal of 2 bases from V and 6 bases from J, the junction contained 6 bases not matched to a gene. CDR3 residues: CASSLKGAGSEAFF. The CDR3 DNA sequence: TGTGCCAGCAGCTTAAAGGGGGCCGGATCTGAAGCTTTCTTT.

In regard to this clonotype: One end of the junction does not line up with germline, which may come from a read error. The chain uses TRBV5-6 and TRBJ2-5, with D possibly matching TRBD2 (5 bases). The germline V gene has CDR1 SGHDT and CDR2 YYEEEE. The CDR3 contains 12 residues. Here the CDR3 reads CASNQDSAAQCF. CDR3 nucleotides: TGTGCCAGCAACCAGGACTCCGCCGCACAGTGCTTC.

In its sample, this clonotype was seen many times. This chain connects TRBV28 to TRBJ1-6; D gene ambiguous. This CDR3 has 15 residues. Germline assignment: CDR1 MDHEN and CDR2 SYDVKM. V lost 7 bases and J lost 11, with 21 bases in between. CDR3 sequence reads: CASTSLGSSQAPLHF. The DNA of the CDR3 is TGTGCCAGCACCTCCTTGGGGTCATCGCAGGCACCCCTCCACTTT.

V gene TRBV29-1 combines with J gene TRBJ2-3; 7 bases are a match to TRBD2. Germline assignment: CDR1 SQVTM and CDR2 ANQGSEA. The trim removed 8 bases at V and 3 bases at J, leaving 8 bases unmatched. The length of the CDR3 is 13 residues. DNA of the CDR3: TGCAGCACCCGGCGGGGGTGGACAGATACGCAGTATTTT. The encoded protein is CSTRRGWTDTQYF.

This clonotype was recorded a few times. This chain uses TRBV6-1 with TRBJ2-7; D is perhaps TRBD1 (6 bases). V lost 8 bases, J lost 1 base, and 24 bases lay in between. Looked up from germline, CDR1 is MNHNS and CDR2 is SASEGT. The CDR3 length is 17 residues. CDR3 in DNA: TGTGCCAGCTTTTCTGGGGGCCTACAACGACGATCCTACGAGCAGTACTTC. It encodes CASFSGGLQRRSYEQYF.

CDR3 loop: CASSLAVDGARELFF. Written as DNA, the CDR3 is TGTGCCAGCAGCTTAGCGGTGGACGGAGCGAGGGAGCTGTTTTTT. The chain combines TRBV7-9 with TRBJ2-2; no clear D. There are 15 residues in the CDR3. The germline V gene encodes CDR1 SEHNR and CDR2 FQNEAQ (reference sequence). Trimming removed 0 bases from V and 9 bases from J, with 14 bases in between.

By sample share, this clonotype is medium-sized. The chain joins TRBV10-3 to TRBJ1-6; a possible D gene is TRBD1 (6 bases). CDR3 length equals 13 residues. Germline V lookup: CDR1 ENHRY, CDR2 SYGVKD. V was shortened by 3 bases and J by 7 bases, with 7 bases between the two germline ends. The CDR3: CAISERGNSPLHF. Here the CDR3 DNA reads TGTGCCATCAGTGAAAGGGGGAATTCACCCCTCCACTTT.

This clonotype appeared many times. The CDR3 bases are TGCGCCAGCAGCCAGGACAGGGGACCTGGAAACACCATATATTTT. It encodes CASSQDRGPGNTIYF. The V and J genes are TRBV4-3 and TRBJ1-3, with TRBD1 identical over 9 bases. In germline, CDR1 is LGHNA, CDR2 YSLEER. Unmatched junction bases numbered 2, after V lost 3 bases and J lost 2 bases. The CDR3 is 15 amino acids.

This clonotype was seen only once. The chain employs TRBV2 and TRBJ2-2; TRBD1 is a possible D gene (6 bases). In germline, CDR1 is SNHLY, CDR2 FYNNEI. Trimming shortened V by 6 bases and J by 3 bases, and 11 bases separated the two germline ends. The CDR3 runs to 14 residues. CDR3 DNA: TGTGCCAGCAGCGTGGACAGCGACACCGGGGAGCTGTTTTTT. Encoded protein: CASSVDSDTGELFF.